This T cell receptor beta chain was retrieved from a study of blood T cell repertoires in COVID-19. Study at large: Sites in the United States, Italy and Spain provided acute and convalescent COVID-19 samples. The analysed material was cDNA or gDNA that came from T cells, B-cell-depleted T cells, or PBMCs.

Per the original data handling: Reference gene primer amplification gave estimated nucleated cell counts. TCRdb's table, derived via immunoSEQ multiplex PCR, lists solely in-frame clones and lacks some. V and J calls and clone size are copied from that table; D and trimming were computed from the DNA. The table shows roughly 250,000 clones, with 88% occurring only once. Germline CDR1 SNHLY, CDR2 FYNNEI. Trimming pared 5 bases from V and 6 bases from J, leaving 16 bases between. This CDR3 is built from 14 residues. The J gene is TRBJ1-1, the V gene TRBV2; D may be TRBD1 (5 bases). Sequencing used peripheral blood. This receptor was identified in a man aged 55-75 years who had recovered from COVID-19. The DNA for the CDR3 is TGTGCCAGCAGTCGACAAACAACAGGCGCTGAAGCTTTCTTT. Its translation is CASSRQTTGAEAFF.